This T cell receptor (beta chain) came from a study of human T cells and chemical hapten exposure. Study overall: Patches that contained 0.01% DPC were applied to the upper back and read at 6 days.

Study results and limitations: Expanded TCRs created a significantly greater count of big CDR3 similarity clusters than controls did.

Documented time point: patch test 2, 6 weeks after DPC sensitization. Treatment described: therapeutic diphenylcyclopropenone sensitization with weekly scalp DPC. Before extraction, the whole blood was not fractionated, and total RNA was taken from it. The CDR3 is 13 residues long. In germline, CDR1 is WSHSY, CDR2 SAAADI. V lost 7 bases to trimming and J lost 8 bases, with 17 bases between them. TCRdb passed the RACE reads through MiXCR, listing each CDR3 protein once. The profile covers approximately 84,000 distinct CDR3 sequences, with 10% to 13% appearing a single time and 2% to 2.5% taken by the ten largest. As regards this clonotype: Antigen: not known.

This chain uses TRBV10-2 with TRBJ1-1; tentatively, D is TRBD1 (5 bases). This receptor was identified in a woman younger than 45 with alopecia areata. Some clones in this sample may be carry-over from other donors' samples. The specimen was whole blood, collected in connection with sensitization to the hapten diphenylcyclopropenone (DPC). In nucleotides, the CDR3 is TGCGCCAGCATTGACAGAGACCTCCCCGAAGCTTTCTTT. It yields the protein CASIDRDLPEAFF.